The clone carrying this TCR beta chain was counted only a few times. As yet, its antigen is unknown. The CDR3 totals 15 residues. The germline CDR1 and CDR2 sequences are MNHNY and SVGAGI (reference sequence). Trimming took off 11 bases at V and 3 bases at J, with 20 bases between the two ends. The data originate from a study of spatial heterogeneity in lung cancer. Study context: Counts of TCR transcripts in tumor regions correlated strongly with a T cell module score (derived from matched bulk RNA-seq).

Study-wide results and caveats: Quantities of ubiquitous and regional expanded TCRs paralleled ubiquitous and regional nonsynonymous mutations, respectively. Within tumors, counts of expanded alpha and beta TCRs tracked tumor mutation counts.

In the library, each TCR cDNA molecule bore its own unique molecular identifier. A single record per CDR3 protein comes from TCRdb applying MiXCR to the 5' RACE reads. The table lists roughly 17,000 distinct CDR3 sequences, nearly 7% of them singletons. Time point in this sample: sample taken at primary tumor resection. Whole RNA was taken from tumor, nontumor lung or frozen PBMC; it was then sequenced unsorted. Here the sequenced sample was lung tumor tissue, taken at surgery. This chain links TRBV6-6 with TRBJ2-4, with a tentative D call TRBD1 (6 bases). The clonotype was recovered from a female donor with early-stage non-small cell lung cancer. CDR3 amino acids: CASLRGGDGKNIQYF. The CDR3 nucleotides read TGTGCCTCCCTCCGAGGGGGAGACGGCAAAAACATTCAGTACTTC.